Reported below is one TCR beta chain. By share, this clone ranks as medium-sized (0.01 to 0.1%). Which antigen it targets is not known. Per-base quality was not reported, and no clone a single base away is much larger than it. The T-cell fraction in tumor and uninvolved lung tissue was obtained from TCR sequencing using the immunoSEQ assay. The authors' analysis ran thus. For survival analysis, patients were divided into high (upper tertile) and low (lower two tertiles) T-cell fraction groups, which were compared by log-rank test. A signed-rank test was used to check for differences in T-cell fraction between paired tumor and uninvolved lung. This is the immuneACCESS table as TCRdb keeps it, with only in-frame sequences that have V and J called. A part of the clones is gone; compared with another copy, unresolved V genes explain less than half, and the rest is unexplained. Clonal size and the V and J genes are those of that table, whereas D and trimming came from the DNA. This sample gives approximately 9,900 clones in total; roughly three quarters of them show up just once. Of the sample, less than 25% falls within the top ten clones.

This specimen comes from a study of tumor-infiltrating lymphocytes in localized non-small cell lung cancer (dated by TCRdb to the early 2020s). Notes on the research overall: Patients whose samples were collected after neoadjuvant chemotherapy, as well as both smokers and never-smokers and several histologies, were included in the cohort. For under 70 patients, immunoSEQ T-cell fraction was compared between paired tumor and uninvolved lung. The overall ICON cohort was composed of approximately 150 surgical patients with localized non-small cell lung cancer whose tumors were resected. TCR sequencing was one of several integrated assays, alongside flow cytometry, multiplex immunofluorescence, RNA-seq, exome sequencing and proteomics, applied to the same patients. Resected tumor tissue and uninvolved lung tissue described as non-adjacent to the tumor were contributed by each patient, with both tissues obtained from the same patient. Results the study describes overall, beyond this receptor: No association of tumor T-cell fraction from TCR sequencing with recurrence-free survival was found (p = 0.61). Different pieces of the same tissue were used for different assays, so technical variation could not be separated from intratumor heterogeneity. Since assay coverage differed from patient to patient depending on how much tissue was available, TCR sequencing was done for only a subset of the cohort. TCRbeta sequencing supported higher T cell infiltration in tumors than in uninvolved lung tissue, consistent with immunofluorescence CD3 counts. No difference in TCR-derived T-cell fraction was observed between the flow cytometry-defined immunotypes IM1 (good prognosis) and IM2 (poor prognosis).

The first patient joined ICON in 2016, and enrollment wrapped up when the last patient was enrolled in late 2018. A subcohort of some 75 patients provided fresh tumor and matched uninvolved tissue for in-depth immune analyses, with TCR sequencing among those analyses. TCR sequencing was performed on DNA isolated from bulk tissue, without cell sorting. The CDR3 runs 14 amino acids, cysteine and phenylalanine included. The sequence is cut down to CDR3 DNA, 42 bases in frame from base 1. Trimming removed 5 bases from V and 2 bases from J, leaving 9 bases between the germline ends. From the germline V gene, CDR1 is SGHAT and CDR2 is FQNNGV.

The material sequenced was lung tumor tissue. The receptor comes from a human donor with non-small cell lung cancer. This receptor chain uses TRBV11-2 and TRBJ2-2; a weak D assignment points to TRBD1 (6 bases agree). The CDR3 region reads CASSTGQNTGELFF. The sequence in DNA is TGTGCCAGCAGCACGGGACAAAACACCGGGGAGCTGTTTTTT.